The entry below gives a single T cell receptor beta chain sequence along with its context. Its antigen remains unknown. The data stem from a study of neoadjuvant nivolumab and ipilimumab in lung cancer. Findings of the study overall: Compared with tumor-adjacent uninvolved lung, resected tumors showed greater richness and clonality. TCR clonality did not significantly correlate with pathologic tumor regression. From pretherapy to surgery, tumor richness and clonality rose with dual therapy.

TCRdb's copy holds only in-frame clones and misses some; the assay was immunoSEQ multiplex PCR. Among 40,000 to 60,000 clones listed, approximately 90% were seen once. The receptor comes from an adult with non-small cell lung cancer. Some clones in this sample may be carry-over from other donors' samples. Sequencing was performed on blood, taken before neoadjuvant nivolumab, alone or with ipilimumab.

CDR3 in amino acids: CASSPTPNEQFF. As DNA, the CDR3 is TGTGCCAGCAGCCCGACACCGAATGAGCAGTTCTTC. The chain is built from TRBV7-9 and TRBJ2-1; D gene ambiguous. CDR1 is SEHNR and CDR2 is FQNEAQ in the germline V gene (reference sequence). Trimming stripped 5 bases from V and 7 bases from J, with 9 bases between. CDR3 length equals 12 residues. The variable domain in full, completed from reference TRBV7-9 and TRBJ2-1, reads DTGVSQNPRHKITKRGQNVTFRCDPISEHNRLYWYRQTLGQGPEFLTYFQNEAQLEKSRLLSDRFSAERPKGSFSTLEIQRTEQGDSAMYLCASSPTPNEQFFGPGTRLTVL.